One sample yielded the 31 T cell receptor beta chains listed below, sequenced in a study of blood T cell repertoires in COVID-19. Measured with immunoSEQ multiplex PCR; TCRdb has only the in-frame clones, and not every one. The sample consists of roughly 220,000 clones, 85% to 90% of them appearing once. Sequencing was carried out using peripheral blood. Source of these receptors: a man aged 80 or over with acute or convalescent COVID-19.

The V call is TRBV6-6, the J call TRBJ1-1; a weak D match, TRBD1 (5 bases). This CDR3 is 14 amino acids long. V lost 6 bases to trimming and J lost 3 bases, with 14 bases between them. Germline values: CDR1 MNHNY, CDR2 SVGAGI (reference sequence). The CDR3 is CASRKGVADTEAFF. The CDR3 coding sequence is TGTGCCAGCAGAAAAGGGGTGGCGGACACTGAAGCTTTCTTT.

The chain employs TRBV15 and TRBJ2-5, with TRBD2 identical over 9 bases. The germline CDR1 and CDR2 sequences are LNHNV and YYDKDF (reference sequence). Losses at the gene ends were 2 bases for V and 5 bases for J; bases not matched to a gene: 9. The CDR3 has 16 residues. CDR3 coding DNA: TGTGCCACCAGCAGACGTAGCGGGAGTGCTTGGGAGACCCAGTACTTC. Protein sequence: CATSRRSGSAWETQYF.

The CDR3 region has the DNA TGTGCCTGGAGTGTACCAGGGTACTATAATTCACCCCTCCACTTT. Amino acids: CAWSVPGYYNSPLHF. V usage is TRBV30 and J usage is TRBJ1-6; D possibly corresponds to TRBD1 (5 bases). This CDR3 has 15 amino acids. The V gene lost 0 bases and the J gene lost 3 bases, with 9 bases spanning the gap. CDR1 and CDR2 (germline): GTSNPN, SVGIG (reference sequence). Based on the CDR3 plus reference TRBV30 and TRBJ1-6, the full variable domain is SQTIHQWPATLVQPVGSPLSLECTVEGTSNPNLYWYRQAAGRGLQLLFYSVGIGQISSEVPQNLSASRPQDRQFILSSKKLLLSDSGFYLCAWSVPGYYNSPLHFGNGTRLTVT.

V is TRBV27 and J is TRBJ1-2; 12 bases line up with TRBD1. The CDR3 runs 15 residues. V gave up 4 bases and J gave up 5 bases; unmatched junction bases: 5. CDR1 and CDR2 from the germline V gene are MNHEY and SMNVEV (reference sequence). CDR3 region: CASSSPGQGAYGYTF. The CDR3 DNA sequence: TGTGCCAGCAGTTCCCCGGGACAGGGGGCGTATGGCTACACCTTC.

The CDR3 DNA is TGTGCCAGCAGCATGGGACAGGGAACTAACTATGGCTACACCTTC. It translates to CASSMGQGTNYGYTF. The chain joins TRBV5-4 to TRBJ1-2; 9 bases agree with TRBD1. V dropped 4 bases and J dropped 0; count of bases not matched to a gene: 4. The germline gives CDR1 SGHNT, CDR2 YYREEE (reference sequence). This CDR3 has 15 amino acids.

The CDR3 here is CATRGQTDTQYF. Here the CDR3 DNA reads TGTGCCACCAGGGGACAGACAGATACGCAGTATTTT. The chain is built from TRBV24-1 and TRBJ2-3; 7 nucleotides line up with TRBD1. Germline CDR1 reads KGHDR; CDR2 reads SFDVKD. V trimming: 7 bases; J trimming: 3 bases; junction bases outside the gene matches: 0. CDR3 length: 12 amino acids.

The rearrangement joins TRBV5-8 to TRBJ1-1, with 7 bases matching TRBD1. Trimming cost V 5 bases and J 0 bases; bases outside gene matches: 4. Germline V gives CDR1 SGHTS, CDR2 YDEGEE. The CDR3 contains 14 residues. The CDR3 coding sequence is TGTGCCAGCAGGTCGGGACAGCTGAACACTGAAGCTTTCTTT. Its translation is CASRSGQLNTEAFF.

V is TRBV19 and J is TRBJ1-5; 9 positions agree with TRBD1. This CDR3 region has 15 residues. The germline V gene encodes CDR1 LNHDA and CDR2 SQIVND (reference sequence). J gave up 2 bases and V 5 bases, and 4 bases lay outside the gene matches. This CDR3 reads CASSGQGSGNQPQHF. In DNA, the CDR3 is TGTGCCAGTAGTGGACAGGGGTCCGGCAATCAGCCCCAGCATTTT.

Worth noting for this clone: The conserved final phenylalanine or tryptophan is absent from the CDR3, which likely points to a read error. The DNA is left out, because the CDR3 cannot be placed on it with certainty; the CDR3 is given as TCRdb lists it. The rearrangement joins TRBV15 to TRBJ2-7; TRBD1 reflects the table's D call only, with no check against the DNA. The CDR3 totals 9 residues, both ends included. CDR1 and CDR2 (germline): LNHNV, YYDKDF (reference sequence). The CDR3 sequence: CATSPKGVR.

This rearrangement joins TRBV19 to TRBJ1-5; D possibly corresponds to TRBD1 (5 bases). V was trimmed by 6 bases and J by 3 bases, leaving 15 bases between them. This CDR3 has 15 residues. Germline-derived CDR1 and CDR2 are LNHDA and SQIVND (reference sequence). DNA of the CDR3: TGTGCCAGTAGGCGCGCGGGGGGGACCAATCAGCCCCAGCATTTT. This sequence encodes CASRRAGGTNQPQHF.

The chain carries TRBV10-1 and TRBJ1-5; 8 bases agree with TRBD1. Looked up from germline, CDR1 is WNHNN and CDR2 is SYGVQD (reference sequence). J was trimmed by 5 bases and V by 6 bases; bases with no gene match: 15. The CDR3 is 17 residues long. The CDR3 DNA follows: TGCGCCAGCAGAGCCGAGGACAGGGCCTTCGGTGATCAGCCCCAGCATTTT. Its translation: CASRAEDRAFGDQPQHF.

Only a few counts were recorded for this clone. The chain couples TRBV27 to TRBJ1-6; possible D gene TRBD1, 5 bases. Germline assignment: CDR1 MNHEY and CDR2 SMNVEV (reference sequence). The ends were cut back, 2 bases at V and 7 bases at J, with 18 bases in the middle. The CDR3 spans 17 residues. CDR3 loop: CASSLLGVGSGNSPLHF. The CDR3 DNA follows: TGTGCCAGCAGTTTACTGGGGGTAGGGAGCGGGAATTCACCCCTCCACTTT.

To note about this clone: An end of the junction differs from the germline gene, which may be a read error. This chain uses TRBV6-1 with TRBJ2-7, with TRBD2 matching over 9 bases. Per germline, CDR1 MNHNS and CDR2 SASEGT. This CDR3 comprises 17 residues. Here the CDR3 reads CASSQALTSGRPYEQYF. In DNA form, the CDR3 reads TGTGCCAGCAGTCAAGCGCTGACTAGCGGCCGCCCCTACGAGCAGTACTTC.

The chain recombines TRBV6-4 with TRBJ2-7, with D perhaps matching TRBD1 (6 bases). This CDR3 contains 15 residues. Germline-derived CDR1 and CDR2 are MRHNA and SNTAGT. The V gene lost 4 bases and the J gene lost 4 bases, with 17 bases spanning the gap. This CDR3 is CASSGGMGQQYEQYF. CDR3 bases: TGTGCCAGCAGTGGGGGAATGGGACAACAGTACGAGCAGTACTTC.

The chain couples TRBV25-1 to TRBJ2-1; 11 bases agree with TRBD1. J lost 7 bases, V lost 5 bases, and 10 bases had no gene match. The CDR3 loop spans 16 amino acids. In germline, CDR1 is MGHDK, CDR2 SYGVNS. The CDR3 sequence is CASSPSPGQGENEQFF. The CDR3 region has the DNA TGTGCCAGCAGTCCCTCCCCGGGACAGGGGGAGAATGAGCAGTTCTTC.

V is TRBV4-1 and J is TRBJ2-5, with D tentatively TRBD2 (5 bases). The CDR3 has 16 amino acids. Looked up from germline, CDR1 is MGHRA and CDR2 is YSYEKL. Trimming left V 1 base short and J 2 bases short, with 14 bases between. DNA for the CDR3: TGCGCCAGCAGCCAAGTCGGTGCGGGCGGACAAGAGACCCAGTACTTC. It specifies CASSQVGAGGQETQYF.

This rearrangement joins TRBV14 to TRBJ1-2, with 8 positions matching TRBD1. Germline lookup yields CDR1 SGHDN and CDR2 FVKESK. Losses at the gene ends were 1 base for V and 8 bases for J; bases not matched to a gene: 6. CDR3 length: 14 residues. The CDR3 protein is CASSQVTGARGYTF. CDR3 coding DNA: TGTGCCAGCAGCCAAGTGACAGGGGCGAGAGGCTACACCTTC.

The chain links TRBV10-3 to TRBJ2-1; tentatively, D is TRBD2 (5 bases). The germline gives CDR1 ENHRY, CDR2 SYGVKD. V was trimmed by 3 bases and J by 7 bases, leaving 10 bases between them. The CDR3 is 13 amino acids. The CDR3 is CAISDAGVNEQFF. The CDR3 coding sequence is TGTGCCATCAGTGATGCCGGGGTGAATGAGCAGTTCTTC.

The V and J genes are TRBV6-5 and TRBJ1-1; 7 positions match TRBD1. The germline V gene encodes CDR1 MNHEY and CDR2 SVGAGI. J was trimmed by 5 bases and V by 6 bases; bases with no gene match: 12. CDR3 size: 15 residues. The CDR3 bases are TGTGCCAGCAGAGTACAGGGGCGAAGGGGTACTGAAGCTTTCTTT. This codes for CASRVQGRRGTEAFF.

The chain combines TRBV7-6 with TRBJ2-2; 7 bases map to TRBD1. Germline V CDR1 and CDR2: SGHVS, FNYEAQ. The CDR3 consists of 16 residues. Trimming took 4 bases from V and 2 from J; bases not matched to a gene: 7. The chain's CDR3 is CASSSAGTANTGELFF. In DNA, the CDR3 is TGTGCCAGCAGCTCCGCCGGGACAGCTAACACCGGGGAGCTGTTTTTT.

This clone was seen only a few times. The genes are TRBV3-1 (or the pseudogene TRBV3-2) and TRBJ1-6; 7 bases match TRBD1. Per germline, CDR1 LGHDT and CDR2 YNNKEL (reference sequence). The CDR3 contains 15 residues. The V segment lost 5 bases and the J segment 9 bases; nucleotides outside the gene matches: 10. CDR3: CASSAPGTEFSPLHF. CDR3 nucleotides: TGTGCCAGCAGCGCCCCCGGGACAGAATTTTCACCCCTCCACTTT.

The V and J genes are TRBV18 and TRBJ1-1, with TRBD1 identical over 8 bases. The germline V gene encodes CDR1 KGHSH and CDR2 LQKENI. The CDR3 totals 15 residues. Unmatched junction bases numbered 4, after V lost 0 bases and J lost 4 bases. The CDR3 protein is CASSPPGQGGTEAFF. CDR3 coding DNA: TGTGCCAGCTCACCACCCGGACAGGGAGGCACTGAAGCTTTCTTT. Combining the CDR3 with reference TRBV18 and TRBJ1-1 gives the whole variable domain NAGVMQNPRHLVRRRGQEARLRCSPMKGHSHVYWYRQLPEEGLKFMVYLQKENIIDESGMPKERFSAEFPKEGPSILRIQQVVRGDSAAYFCASSPPGQGGTEAFFGQGTRLTVV.

This chain connects TRBV14 to TRBJ2-5; possibly TRBD1 for D (5 bases). The CDR3 has 17 residues. Per germline, CDR1 SGHDN and CDR2 FVKESK. Trimming stripped 0 bases from V and 3 bases from J, with 17 bases between. The CDR3 bases are TGTGCCAGCAGCCAAGAGCCCCGAGTACCAGGGAAAGAGACCCAGTACTTC. Translating it yields CASSQEPRVPGKETQYF.

In DNA, the CDR3 is TGTGCCAGCAGCGCCGGGACAGGCTCCTACAATGAGCAGTTCTTC. Translating gives CASSAGTGSYNEQFF. The J gene is TRBJ2-1, the V gene TRBV6-4, with TRBD1 matching 8 bases. The CDR3 has 15 amino acids. The V gene end was trimmed by 6 bases and the J gene end by 0 bases; junction bases not matched to a gene: 4. From germline, CDR1 is MRHNA and CDR2 SNTAGT.

This clone was seen once. The chain employs TRBV2 and TRBJ2-1, with no clear D. Trimming stripped 6 bases from V and 10 bases from J, with 25 bases between. Germline assignment: CDR1 SNHLY and CDR2 FYNNEI. This CDR3 contains 16 residues. The CDR3 loop reads CASRKVGADELREQFF. The CDR3 bases are TGTGCCAGCAGGAAGGTGGGCGCAGACGAACTTAGAGAGCAGTTCTTC.

This clone was detected only once. V and J are TRBV28 and TRBJ2-7; 8 positions agree with TRBD2. The CDR3 runs 15 residues. The ends lost 4 bases at V and 4 bases at J; junction bases unmatched: 9. The germline V gene encodes CDR1 MDHEN and CDR2 SYDVKM. In DNA, the CDR3 is TGTGCCAGCAGTTCCCCAGGGCGGGGGGTTTACGAGCAGTACTTC. Translated: CASSSPGRGVYEQYF. Combining the CDR3 with reference TRBV28 and TRBJ2-7 gives the whole variable domain DVKVTQSSRYLVKRTGEKVFLECVQDMDHENMFWYRQDPGLGLRLIYFSYDVKMKEKGDIPEGYSVSREKKERFSLILESASTNQTSMYLCASSSPGRGVYEQYFGPGTRLTVT.

This chain connects TRBV7-2 to TRBJ2-5; 10 nucleotides agree with TRBD2. Germline loops: CDR1 SGHTA, CDR2 FQGNSA. V gave up 3 bases and J gave up 3 bases; unmatched junction bases: 10. CDR3 size: 17 residues. CDR3 residues: CASSFDGLAASKETQYF. As DNA, the CDR3 is TGTGCCAGCAGCTTCGACGGACTAGCGGCCTCAAAAGAGACCCAGTACTTC.

V is TRBV6-5 and J is TRBJ2-1; 7 bases map to TRBD1. Germline V CDR1 and CDR2: MNHEY, SVGAGI. The V and J ends lost 5 bases and 4 bases, in that order; junction bases with no gene match: 8. There are 15 residues in the CDR3. CDR3 bases: TGTGCCAGCAGTAAGGGGGACAGAAAATACAATGAGCAGTTCTTC. Translating gives CASSKGDRKYNEQFF.

The genes are TRBV28 and TRBJ1-5, with 7 bases that match TRBD1. V lost 2 bases to trimming and J lost 2 bases; unmatched junction nucleotides: 12. The CDR3 extends over 18 amino acids. Germline CDR1 and CDR2: MDHEN and SYDVKM. The CDR3 region has the DNA TGTGCCAGCAGTTTAAACAACCACCAGGGGGGCCGCAATCAGCCCCAGCATTTT. As protein: CASSLNNHQGGRNQPQHF.

This clone was picked up a small number of times. The chain has TRBV28 and TRBJ1-2; 8 nucleotides line up with TRBD1. The germline V gene has CDR1 MDHEN and CDR2 SYDVKM. The CDR3 has 15 residues. The V and J ends lost 5 bases and 4 bases, in that order; junction bases with no gene match: 9. CDR3 residues: CASSRARGPLYGYTF. DNA for the CDR3: TGTGCCAGCAGTCGGGCCAGGGGGCCCCTCTATGGCTACACCTTC.

This chain joins TRBV13 and TRBJ1-2; TRBD1 matches 8 bases. Germline V gene sequence: CDR1 PRHDT, CDR2 FYEKMQ (reference sequence). This CDR3 has 13 residues. The V and J ends lost 7 bases and 8 bases, in that order; junction bases with no gene match: 9. The CDR3 here is CASTDRGTRGYTF. CDR3 coding DNA: TGTGCCAGCACCGACAGGGGTACGAGAGGCTACACCTTC. Supplemented by reference TRBV13 and TRBJ1-2, the full variable domain reads AAGVIQSPRHLIKEKRETATLKCYPIPRHDTVYWYQQGPGQDPQFLISFYEKMQSDKGSIPDRFSAQQFSDYHSELNMSSLELGDSALYFCASTDRGTRGYTFGSGTRLTVV.